Detailed here is one T cell receptor beta chain. This CDR3 is built from 14 residues. The germline V gene has CDR1 MNHNY and CDR2 SVGAGI (reference sequence). The V end lost 2 bases, the J end lost 6 bases, and 14 bases lay between the germline ends. The sample belongs to a study of shared clonotypes between healthy human individuals. Study information: The people who gave samples were a couple of women and a few men aged 18 to 49.

Sequencing used immunoSEQ multiplex PCR; TCRdb keeps in-frame clones, though not all of them. The repertoire consists of about 2.5 million clones, with under 95% occurring once and the leading ten covering 0.3% to 0.4%. Sequencing used naive CD4+ T cells from PBMCs. Documented subset: CD45RA+ positively selected. This chain links TRBV6-6 with TRBJ2-7; D might be TRBD1 or TRBD2, each matching 5 bases. The receptor's source is a man younger than 35 in good health. Some clones in this sample may be carry-over from other donors' samples. The CDR3 sequence is CASSYGGRLVEQYF. DNA of the CDR3: TGTGCCAGCAGTTACGGGGGACGGCTAGTCGAGCAGTACTTC.